These 18 T cell receptor beta chains were sequenced from one sample in a study of blood T cell repertoires in COVID-19. Method: immunoSEQ multiplex PCR; TCRdb's copy keeps in-frame clones and lacks some. Among over 350,000 clones listed, about 85% were seen once. Sequenced input: PBMCs or T cells enriched from blood (not recorded which). The receptors stem from a woman younger than 35 with acute COVID-19.

The rearrangement uses TRBV3-1 (or the pseudogene TRBV3-2) and TRBJ1-2; D unresolved. The CDR3 sequence is 17 residues long. V shed 0 bases and J shed 4 bases, with 18 bases lying between them. Germline-derived CDR1 and CDR2 are LGHDT and YNNKEL (reference sequence). The CDR3 DNA sequence: TGTGCCAGCAGCCAAGATGCTAGTCTGATCGTGGGCTATGGCTACACCTTC. Its translation is CASSQDASLIVGYGYTF.

The gene calls are TRBV4-3 and TRBJ2-2; TRBD2 might be the D (5 bases). There are 15 residues in the CDR3. Germline V gives CDR1 LGHNA, CDR2 YSLEER. V lost 8 bases and J 2 bases, leaving 15 bases between the germline ends. CDR3 sequence reads: CASRTDEGNTGELFF. CDR3 sequence (DNA): TGCGCCAGCCGTACTGACGAGGGAAACACCGGGGAGCTGTTTTTT.

The chain couples TRBV29-1 to TRBJ1-2; unclear D gene. Deletions cut 5 bases from V and 4 bases from J, with 20 bases between. CDR3 length: 15 amino acids. Germline V CDR1 and CDR2: SQVTM, ANQGSEA. The CDR3 region is CSVPGSAKASYGYTF. The CDR3 DNA reads TGCAGCGTTCCGGGATCAGCAAAAGCGAGCTATGGCTACACCTTC.

The V gene is TRBV3-1 (or the pseudogene TRBV3-2), the J gene TRBJ2-7; D may be TRBD2 (6 bases). V lost 0 bases to trimming and J lost 6 bases, with 6 bases between them. CDR3 length equals 12 residues. Germline CDR1 reads LGHDT; CDR2 reads YNNKEL (reference sequence). The CDR3 nucleotides read TGTGCCAGCAGCCAAGACGGGGGCGAGCAGTACTTC. Amino acid sequence: CASSQDGGEQYF.

Only one count was recorded for this clone. The chain is built from TRBV30 and TRBJ2-1; 8 nucleotides line up with TRBD1. CDR1 and CDR2 (germline): GTSNPN, SVGIG (reference sequence). After removal of 5 bases from V and 1 base from J, the junction contained 4 bases not matched to a gene. The length of the CDR3 is 14 residues. CDR3 in amino acids: CAWPRTGSYNEQFF. The DNA of the CDR3 is TGTGCCTGGCCCCGGACAGGGTCCTACAATGAGCAGTTCTTC.

V gene TRBV6-5 combines with J gene TRBJ2-1; 8 bases are a match to TRBD1. V was clipped by 5 bases and J by 8 bases; unmatched bases: 11. In germline, CDR1 is MNHEY, CDR2 SVGAGI. This CDR3 contains 15 residues. CDR3 in DNA: TGTGCCAGCAGTAACCCGGACAGGGCATCTTATGAGCAGTTCTTC. Translated: CASSNPDRASYEQFF.

This sequence joins TRBV6-2 or TRBV6-3 and TRBJ2-3; D is perhaps TRBD2 (6 bases). Trimming left V 2 bases short and J 2 bases short, with 8 bases between. Germline V lookup: CDR1 MNHEY, CDR2 SVGEGT. The CDR3 runs 14 residues. For the CDR3, the DNA is TGTGCCAGCAGTTACAGCGGGCTCACAGATACGCAGTATTTT. It codes for CASSYSGLTDTQYF.

This sequence joins TRBV7-6 and TRBJ1-3, with no clear D. V lost 5 bases to trimming and J lost 2 bases, with 10 bases between them. Germline CDR1 SGHVS, CDR2 FNYEAQ. This CDR3 comprises 14 residues. Here the CDR3 DNA reads TGTGCCAGCAGCCCGTCTCTCCCTGGAAACACCATATATTTT. Its translation: CASSPSLPGNTIYF.

This rearrangement joins TRBV12-3 or TRBV12-4 to TRBJ2-7, with D tentatively TRBD1 (5 bases). The CDR3 totals 12 residues. The V gene lost 3 bases and the J gene lost 7 bases, with 10 bases spanning the gap. As DNA, the CDR3 is TGTGCCAGCAGTTTCCTGGGGCGGGAGCAGTACTTC. It specifies CASSFLGREQYF.

The CDR3 protein is CASSLGGDGNQPQHF. The CDR3, as DNA: TGTGCCAGCAGCTTGGGCGGGGACGGCAATCAGCCCCAGCATTTT. The V and J genes are TRBV5-6 and TRBJ1-5, with a tentative D call TRBD1 (5 bases). CDR3 length equals 15 residues. Germline CDR1 SGHDT, CDR2 YYEEEE. V gave up 0 bases and J gave up 2 bases, with 9 bases separating them.

The chain employs TRBV9 and TRBJ2-2; 7 nucleotides agree with TRBD1. This CDR3 spans 18 amino acids. Germline loops: CDR1 SGDLS, CDR2 YYNGEE. J was trimmed by 3 bases and V by 0 bases; bases with no gene match: 11. The DNA for the CDR3 is TGTGCCAGCAGCGTAGAAAAAGATCCGACAGGGTACACCGGGGAGCTGTTTTTT. This codes for CASSVEKDPTGYTGELFF.

The chain recombines TRBV4-2 with TRBJ2-2, with D uncertain. The germline gives CDR1 LGHNA, CDR2 YNFKEQ. Trimming shortened V by 0 bases and J by 4 bases, and 9 bases separated the two germline ends. The CDR3 runs to 15 residues. The CDR3 nucleotides are TGTGCCAGCAGCCAAGATTCACAAGTCACCGGGGAGCTGTTTTTT. Encoded protein: CASSQDSQVTGELFF.

This clone was seen only once. The chain carries TRBV29-1 and TRBJ1-1; D remains ambiguous. This CDR3 has 13 amino acids. V lost 4 bases and J lost 1, with 10 bases in between. In germline, CDR1 is SQVTM, CDR2 ANQGSEA. The CDR3 DNA is TGCAGCGTTGTCCCCCGGGAGAACACTGAAGCTTTCTTT. It specifies CSVVPRENTEAFF. Based on the CDR3 plus reference TRBV29-1 and TRBJ1-1, the full variable domain is SAVISQKPSRDICQRGTSLTIQCQVDSQVTMMFWYRQQPGQSLTLIATANQGSEATYESGFVIDKFPISRPNLTFSTLTVSNMSPEDSSIYLCSVVPRENTEAFFGQGTRLTVV.

Of note for this clone: Other DNA sequences in the sample encode the same CDR3. The chain employs TRBV28 and TRBJ2-7, with 13 bases that match TRBD2. The trim removed 5 bases at V and 2 bases at J, leaving 3 bases unmatched. The CDR3 has 15 amino acids. Germline lookup yields CDR1 MDHEN and CDR2 SYDVKM. For the CDR3, the DNA is TGTGCCAGCAGTCAACTAGCGGGAGGGCCCTACGAGCAGTACTTC. As protein: CASSQLAGGPYEQYF.

The V call is TRBV7-2, the J call TRBJ1-2, with D perhaps TRBD1 (6 bases). Trimming shortened V by 4 bases and J by 0 bases, and 12 bases separated the two germline ends. The germline V gene encodes CDR1 SGHTA and CDR2 FQGNSA. The CDR3 loop spans 15 amino acids. CDR3 nucleotides: TGTGCCAGCAGCTCATCACAGGGAGCTAACTATGGCTACACCTTC. Translation gives CASSSSQGANYGYTF.

V usage is TRBV3-1 (or the pseudogene TRBV3-2) and J usage is TRBJ2-3; tentative D call: TRBD2 (5 bases). Trimming pared 5 bases from V and 3 bases from J, leaving 15 bases between. Germline CDR1 LGHDT, CDR2 YNNKEL (reference sequence). CDR3 length: 15 residues. CDR3: CASSDMGRSTDTQYF. CDR3 DNA: TGTGCCAGCAGCGATATGGGGAGAAGTACAGATACGCAGTATTTT.

The chain is built from TRBV3-1 (or the pseudogene TRBV3-2) and TRBJ2-1; 8 nucleotides match TRBD2. Germline V gene lookup returns CDR1 LGHDT and CDR2 YNNKEL (reference sequence). The CDR3 is 15 amino acids. Trimming took 2 bases from V and 4 from J; bases not matched to a gene: 4. CDR3 residues: CASSQPGLGYNEQFF. The CDR3 bases are TGTGCCAGCAGCCAACCGGGACTAGGTTACAATGAGCAGTTCTTC.

The CDR3 sequence: CASTWGEGTGYTF. The CDR3 DNA reads as TGTGCCAGCACCTGGGGAGAGGGCACCGGCTACACCTTC. The chain combines TRBV5-6 with TRBJ1-2; D is ambiguous. Germline V gene lookup returns CDR1 SGHDT and CDR2 YYEEEE. The CDR3 is 13 residues long. The V gene lost 6 bases and the J gene lost 8 bases, with 17 bases spanning the gap.